The source of this T cell receptor (beta chain) is a study of CD4+ T cells in melanoma. Study-wide results and limits: A reported correlation linked neoantigen-specific CD4+ T cells to CD8+, macrophage and B cell function. Reportedly, melanoma neoantigen-specific CD4+ T cells showed varied differentiation states.

With respect to this clone: Its cognate antigen is unknown.

Sequencing was performed with immunoSEQ multiplex PCR; in TCRdb, only in-frame clones are kept and a portion is missing. The sample consists of some 110,000 clones, over 80% of them appearing once. The source material was peripheral blood. This clonotype was sampled from a human donor with melanoma.

The CDR3 is CASSRTGRNYGYTF. The DNA for the CDR3 is TGTGCCAGTAGTCGGACAGGGCGGAACTATGGCTACACCTTC. The chain recombines TRBV19 with TRBJ1-2; TRBD1 matches 8 bases. This CDR3 is 14 amino acids long. Germline V gene data show CDR1 as LNHDA and CDR2 as SQIVND (reference sequence). Trimming removed 5 bases from V and 2 bases from J; junction bases left unmatched: 4.